The T cell receptor beta chain described here comes from a study of post-analysis software for immune sequencing data. Study information: The patients showed relapsing-remitting, secondary progressive and progressive-relapsing multiple sclerosis courses.

TCR beta libraries were prepared from cDNA with unique molecular identifiers. Each CDR3 protein is one row after TCRdb ran MiXCR on the PCR reads. The sample consists of some 260,000 distinct CDR3 sequences, 35% to 45% of them appearing once. With 7 bases clipped from V and 3 bases from J, the junction kept 5 bases outside the gene matches. The CDR3 consists of 13 residues. Germline V gene sequence: CDR1 KGHSH, CDR2 LQKENI. This clonotype has only a few counts. What it recognizes is unknown. Study-wide findings and caveats: Several TRBV segments, TRBV5-6, TRBV5-1 and TRBV20-1 among them, were found more frequent in patients than controls. There was significantly lower normalized Chao1 diversity in multiple sclerosis patients than in controls.

Sequencing input: blood. The sequence was obtained from a girl aged 10-17 years with multiple sclerosis. The chain combines TRBV18 with TRBJ2-5; 7 positions agree with TRBD1. The chain's CDR3 is CASYAGTEETQYF. The CDR3 nucleotides read TGTGCCAGCTACGCCGGGACAGAAGAGACCCAGTACTTC.